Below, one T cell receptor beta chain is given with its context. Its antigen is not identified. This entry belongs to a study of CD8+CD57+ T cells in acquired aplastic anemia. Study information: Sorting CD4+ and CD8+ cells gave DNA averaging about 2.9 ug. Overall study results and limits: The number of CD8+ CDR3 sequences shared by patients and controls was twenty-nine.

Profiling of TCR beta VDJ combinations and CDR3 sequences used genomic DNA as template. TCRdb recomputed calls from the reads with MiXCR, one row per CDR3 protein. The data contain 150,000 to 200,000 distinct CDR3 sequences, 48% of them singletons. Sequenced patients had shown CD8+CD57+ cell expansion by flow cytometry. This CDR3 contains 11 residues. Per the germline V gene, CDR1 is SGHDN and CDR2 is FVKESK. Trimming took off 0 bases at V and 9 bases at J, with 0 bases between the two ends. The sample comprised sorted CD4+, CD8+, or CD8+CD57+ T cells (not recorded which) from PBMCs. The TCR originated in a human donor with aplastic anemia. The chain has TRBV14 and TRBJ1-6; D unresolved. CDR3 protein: CASSQDSPLHF. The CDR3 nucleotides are TGTGCCAGCAGCCAAGATTCACCCCTCCACTTT.